This TCR beta chain was observed in a study of blood T cell repertoires in COVID-19. On the study more broadly: Samples taken during acute and convalescent COVID-19 were collected in the United States, Italy and Spain. Sources were T cells, B-cell-depleted T cells, or PBMCs; the material itself was cDNA or gDNA.

In germline, CDR1 is SGHRS, CDR2 YFSETQ. V lost 7 bases and J lost 4; bases outside the gene matches: 9. CDR3 size: 15 residues. In the study's own analysis: It was from reference gene primer amplification that nucleated cell counts were estimated. Data came from immunoSEQ multiplex PCR; TCRdb stores just in-frame clones and leaves some out. V and J calls and clone size are as listed in that table; D and trimming were resolved from the DNA. In the table there are approximately 190,000 clones, around 77% of which are singletons. The rearrangement uses TRBV5-1 and TRBJ2-7; 12 bases map to TRBD2. The source material was peripheral blood. This receptor was identified in a man in his 60s with active or convalescent COVID-19. Here the CDR3 DNA reads TGCGCCAGCCGGAAATGGACTAGCGGGACGTACGAGCAGTACTTC. Translating it yields CASRKWTSGTYEQYF.